This TCR beta chain was observed in a study of cytomegalovirus exposure and HLA in healthy donors. Whole-study context: From 150 million to 200 million T cells, an earlier analysis saw 90 million to 130 million unique TCR beta sequences.

The PCR ran on 60 Vbeta and 13 Jbeta primers. Sequencing was performed with immunoSEQ multiplex PCR; in TCRdb, only in-frame clones are kept and a portion is missing. The sample carries about 150,000 clones, around 75% recorded once. As for this clone: Its target is unknown.

V was cut by 7 bases and J by 10 bases, with 11 bases left in between. The CDR3 extends over 11 amino acids. Germline lookup yields CDR1 SGHNT and CDR2 YENEEA. Findings and limits, study-wide: Analysis performed later found roughly 17,000 TCR beta sequences associated with HLA alleles at 0.05 false discovery rate. Later on, a genetic analysis was performed. It linked a missense variant in DCLRE1C with V- and J-gene trimming of TCR beta. In an earlier analysis, productive rearrangement rates for most beta V segments clustered near 87% or 30%.

The sequence came from a man aged 35 to 55 in good health and CMV-seronegative. The source material was PBMCs. This chain uses TRBV11-3 with TRBJ2-1; D is unclear. The CDR3 bases are TGTGCCAGCACATCCCTAGGAGAGCAGTTCTTC. Amino acid sequence: CASTSLGEQFF.